This T cell receptor beta chain was recorded in a study of shared clonotypes between healthy human individuals. About the research overall: A couple of female and a few male donors aged 18 to 49 were enrolled.

Terminally differentiated effector memory CD45RA+ cells were left out of the naive CD8 fraction, which was CD45RO-negative and positively selected for CCR7. Only in-frame clones appear in the TCRdb table, and some are missing; sequencing was by immunoSEQ multiplex PCR. The profile shows around 580,000 clones, more than 95% of them singletons. In germline, CDR1 is SGHNT, CDR2 YYREEE (reference sequence). Trimming took 0 bases from V and 8 from J, leaving 12 bases between them. The CDR3 is 14 amino acids. Study findings and constraints: Naive subsets usually exceeded memory subsets in estimated richness.

This clone was found once. The target antigen is unknown. Sequenced: naive CD8+ T cells sorted from blood. V and J are TRBV5-4 and TRBJ2-1, with D possibly matching TRBD2 (6 bases). The clonotype was recovered from a man between 25 and 39 years old in good health. The CDR3 DNA sequence: TGTGCCAGCAGCTTGGTCCCTAGCGACTATGAGCAGTTCTTC. Its translation is CASSLVPSDYEQFF.